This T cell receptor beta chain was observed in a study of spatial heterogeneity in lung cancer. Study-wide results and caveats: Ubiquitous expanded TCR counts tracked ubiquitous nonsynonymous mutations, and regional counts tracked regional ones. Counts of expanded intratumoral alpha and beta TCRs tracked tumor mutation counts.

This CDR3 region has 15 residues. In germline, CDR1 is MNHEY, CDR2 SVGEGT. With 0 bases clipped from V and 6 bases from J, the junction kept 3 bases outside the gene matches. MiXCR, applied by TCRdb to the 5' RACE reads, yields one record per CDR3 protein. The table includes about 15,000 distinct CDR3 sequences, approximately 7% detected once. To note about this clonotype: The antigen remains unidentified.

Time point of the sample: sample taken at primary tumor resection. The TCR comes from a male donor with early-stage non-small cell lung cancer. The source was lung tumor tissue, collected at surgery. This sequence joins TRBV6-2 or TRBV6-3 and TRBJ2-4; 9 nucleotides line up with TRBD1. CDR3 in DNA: TGTGCCAGCAGTTACTCCACAGGGGGCTTAAACATTCAGTACTTC. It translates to CASSYSTGGLNIQYF.